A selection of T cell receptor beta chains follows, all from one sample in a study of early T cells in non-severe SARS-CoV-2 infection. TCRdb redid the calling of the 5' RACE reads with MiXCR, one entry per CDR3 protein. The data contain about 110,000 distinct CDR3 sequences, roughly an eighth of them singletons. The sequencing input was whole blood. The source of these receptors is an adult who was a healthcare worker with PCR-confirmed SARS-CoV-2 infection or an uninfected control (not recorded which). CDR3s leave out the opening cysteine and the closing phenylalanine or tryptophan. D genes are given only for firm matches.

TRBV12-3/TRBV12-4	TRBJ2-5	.	ASSTRREAGRGETQY
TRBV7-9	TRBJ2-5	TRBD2	ASSLETSGGETQY
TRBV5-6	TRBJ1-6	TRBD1	ASSWIDRVDSPLH
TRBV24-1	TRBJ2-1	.	ATSEPGGLDEQF
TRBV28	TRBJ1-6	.	ASSLFPGRNNSPLH
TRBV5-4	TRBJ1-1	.	ASSPTSNRDTSGNTEAF
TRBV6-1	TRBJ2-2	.	ASSIRPVVAGELF
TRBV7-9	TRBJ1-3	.	ASSFSGNTIY
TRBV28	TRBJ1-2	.	ASSWGGYGYT
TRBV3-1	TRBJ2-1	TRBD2	ASSQEKAGAPYNEQF
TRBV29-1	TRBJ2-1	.	SVRRGPSNEQF
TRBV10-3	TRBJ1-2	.	AIFGVGYT
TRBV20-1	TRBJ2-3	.	SARGPGPGSGTDTQY
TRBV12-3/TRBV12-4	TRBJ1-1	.	ASIWRGKNTEAF
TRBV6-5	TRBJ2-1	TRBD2	ASSYVTSGRGNEQF
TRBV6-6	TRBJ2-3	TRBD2	ASSYANDGTSRDTQY
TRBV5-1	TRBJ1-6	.	ASGQGSNNSPLH
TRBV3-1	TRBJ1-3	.	ASSLSSGNTIY
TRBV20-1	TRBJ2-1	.	SARQFSYNEQF
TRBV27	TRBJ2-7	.	ASSLSTAGGEQY
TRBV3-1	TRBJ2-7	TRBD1	ASSQFPQTGGDEQY
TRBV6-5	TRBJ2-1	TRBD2	ASSYGTTGEQF